This T cell receptor beta chain was observed in a study of T-cell reconstitution after alpha-beta-depleted transplantation in children. Using unique molecular identifiers, the investigators prepared the TCRbeta library. TCRdb itself ran the PCR reads through MiXCR, one entry per CDR3 protein. Here the sample spans about 290,000 distinct CDR3 sequences, about 9.5% being singletons. This clonotype occurred many times. The V end was cut by 7 bases, the J end by 4 bases, with 17 bases between. From germline, CDR1 is MNHNS and CDR2 SASEGT. This CDR3 spans 14 amino acids. The TCR was taken from a boy under two years old with acute myeloid leukemia, due to receive a stem cell transplant. This chain connects TRBV6-1 to TRBJ2-7; no definite D call. The material sequenced was PBMCs, taken before TCRalphabeta/CD19-depleted stem cell transplant. This CDR3 is CASKAGPISYEQYF. CDR3 sequence (DNA): TGTGCCAGCAAGGCAGGCCCTATTTCTTACGAGCAGTACTTC.